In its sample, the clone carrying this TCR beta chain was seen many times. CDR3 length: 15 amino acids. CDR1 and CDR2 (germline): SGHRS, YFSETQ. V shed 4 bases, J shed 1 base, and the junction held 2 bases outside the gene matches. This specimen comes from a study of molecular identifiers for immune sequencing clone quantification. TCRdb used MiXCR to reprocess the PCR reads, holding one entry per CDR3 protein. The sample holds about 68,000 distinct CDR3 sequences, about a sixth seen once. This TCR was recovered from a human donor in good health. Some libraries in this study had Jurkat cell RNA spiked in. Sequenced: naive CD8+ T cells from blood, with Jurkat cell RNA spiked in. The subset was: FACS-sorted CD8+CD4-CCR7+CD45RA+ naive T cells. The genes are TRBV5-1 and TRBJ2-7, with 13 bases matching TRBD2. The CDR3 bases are TGCGCCAGCAGCAAGGGACTAGCGGGATCCTACGAGCAGTACTTC. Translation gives CASSKGLAGSYEQYF.